This TCR beta chain was identified in a study of CD8 T cells in ankylosing spondylitis. Study-wide results and caveats: A CD8+ phenotype characterized the disease-linked clones, which were relatively rare in peripheral blood. Several highly homologous variants made up a TCR beta motif, and this motif appeared characteristic of ankylosing spondylitis blood. Disease-associated clones were reportedly significantly overrepresented in matched ankylosing spondylitis synovial fluid.

V was clipped by 4 bases and J by 4 bases; unmatched bases: 3. Germline V CDR1 and CDR2: SGHAT, FQNNGV. The CDR3 extends over 14 amino acids. TCRdb used MiXCR to reprocess the 5' RACE reads, holding one entry per CDR3 protein. This repertoire shows more than 400,000 distinct CDR3 sequences, 5.3% found once; its top ten account for 3% to 4.5%. This clonotype was detected many times. As yet, its antigen is unknown. This receptor was obtained from a male donor with ankylosing spondylitis. The chain is built from TRBV11-2 and TRBJ1-1; 10 bases are shared with TRBD1. Sequenced material: blood, either unsorted or a sorted T cell fraction (not recorded which). CDR3 DNA sequence: TGTGCCAGCAGCTACCGGACAGGGGGCACTGAAGCTTTCTTT. As protein: CASSYRTGGTEAFF. Variable domain in full (rest from reference TRBV11-2 and TRBJ1-1): EAGVAQSPRYKIIEKRQSVAFWCNPISGHATLYWYQQILGQGPKLLIQFQNNGVVDDSQLPKDRFSAERLKGVDSTLKIQPAKLEDSAVYLCASSYRTGGTEAFFGQGTRLTVV.